The 8 T cell receptor beta chains below were found in one sample sequenced in a study of T cell responses to AZD1222 COVID-19 vaccine. The repertoire was sequenced with immunoSEQ multiplex PCR; TCRdb's copy has only in-frame clones and lacks some. The top ten hold roughly 3% of the sample, which has more than 110,000 clones, around 93% seen once. Sample: peripheral blood, taken 28 days after the second AZD1222 dose. The receptors shown here come from an adult who received the AZD1222 COVID-19 vaccine.

This clone occurred once. This chain connects TRBV9 to TRBJ2-1; D gene uncertain. CDR3 size: 15 residues. Germline lookup yields CDR1 SGDLS and CDR2 YYNGEE. V dropped 2 bases and J dropped 0 bases, with 9 bases sitting between them. The CDR3 DNA reads TGTGCCAGCAGCGTGAGAGGAAGCTCCTACAATGAGCAGTTCTTC. This sequence encodes CASSVRGSSYNEQFF. Combining the CDR3 with reference TRBV9 and TRBJ2-1 gives the whole variable domain DSGVTQTPKHLITATGQRVTLRCSPRSGDLSVYWYQQSLDQGLQFLIQYYNGEERAKGNILERFSAQQFPDLHSELNLSSLELGDSALYFCASSVRGSSYNEQFFGPGTRLTVL.

The chain joins TRBV6-5 to TRBJ1-1; 8 bases are a match to TRBD1. Germline CDR1 is MNHEY and CDR2 is SVGAGI. Unmatched junction bases numbered 1, after V lost 0 bases and J lost 1 base. The CDR3 length is 15 residues. CDR3 bases: TGTGCCAGCAGTTACTCGCAGGGGGCGAACACTGAAGCTTTCTTT. It encodes CASSYSQGANTEAFF.

This chain uses TRBV4-3 with TRBJ1-6; tentative D call: TRBD1 (5 bases). Germline loops: CDR1 LGHNA, CDR2 YSLEER. Trimming took 1 base from V and 14 from J, leaving 15 bases between them. The length of the CDR3 is 14 residues. The CDR3 coding sequence is TGCGCCAGCAGCCAAGGGGTTCAGGGTAAAACCCTCCACTTT. It is translated as CASSQGVQGKTLHF.

The chain employs TRBV18 and TRBJ1-1, with D perhaps matching TRBD1 (5 bases). CDR3 length: 16 residues. CDR1 and CDR2 (germline): KGHSH, LQKENI. The germline V and J ends were trimmed by 2 bases and 1 base, with 14 bases remaining between them. CDR3 nucleotide sequence: TGTGCCAGCTCACCAAGTAGCGCAGGGCCGAACACTGAAGCTTTCTTT. This codes for CASSPSSAGPNTEAFF.

The chain combines TRBV19 with TRBJ1-1, with a tentative D call TRBD1 (5 bases). Germline V gene sequence: CDR1 LNHDA, CDR2 SQIVND (reference sequence). The V gene lost 6 bases and the J gene lost 4 bases, with 21 bases spanning the gap. The CDR3 is made up of 16 amino acids. The CDR3, as DNA: TGTGCCAGTAGAGCCTCTATTGGGGGGATCGGCACTGAAGCTTTCTTT. Its translation is CASRASIGGIGTEAFF.

The rearrangement uses TRBV7-2 and TRBJ2-3, with D tentatively TRBD2 (6 bases). The V gene's germline CDR1 is SGHTA and CDR2 FQGNSA. The CDR3 is made up of 14 amino acids. V lost 6 bases to trimming and J lost 13 bases, with 23 bases between them. The CDR3: CASSPNPGTAPKYF. CDR3 DNA: TGTGCCAGCAGTCCAAATCCCGGGACTGCCCCAAAGTATTTT.

The chain combines TRBV14 with TRBJ1-1; a possible D gene is TRBD1 (5 bases). Germline V gives CDR1 SGHDN, CDR2 FVKESK. The V and J ends lost 3 bases and 2 bases respectively, with 19 bases between them. The CDR3 extends over 17 amino acids. This chain's CDR3 is CASSHRGRTPINTEAFF. The CDR3 DNA sequence: TGTGCCAGCAGCCACCGGGGGAGAACACCAATAAACACTGAAGCTTTCTTT.

This chain connects TRBV12-3 or TRBV12-4 to TRBJ1-2; D not certain. The CDR3 extends over 12 amino acids. V shed 6 bases and J shed 8 bases, with 13 bases lying between them. The DNA for the CDR3 is TGTGCCAGCAGCCAGATGGCCTCGGGCTACACCTTC. As protein: CASSQMASGYTF.